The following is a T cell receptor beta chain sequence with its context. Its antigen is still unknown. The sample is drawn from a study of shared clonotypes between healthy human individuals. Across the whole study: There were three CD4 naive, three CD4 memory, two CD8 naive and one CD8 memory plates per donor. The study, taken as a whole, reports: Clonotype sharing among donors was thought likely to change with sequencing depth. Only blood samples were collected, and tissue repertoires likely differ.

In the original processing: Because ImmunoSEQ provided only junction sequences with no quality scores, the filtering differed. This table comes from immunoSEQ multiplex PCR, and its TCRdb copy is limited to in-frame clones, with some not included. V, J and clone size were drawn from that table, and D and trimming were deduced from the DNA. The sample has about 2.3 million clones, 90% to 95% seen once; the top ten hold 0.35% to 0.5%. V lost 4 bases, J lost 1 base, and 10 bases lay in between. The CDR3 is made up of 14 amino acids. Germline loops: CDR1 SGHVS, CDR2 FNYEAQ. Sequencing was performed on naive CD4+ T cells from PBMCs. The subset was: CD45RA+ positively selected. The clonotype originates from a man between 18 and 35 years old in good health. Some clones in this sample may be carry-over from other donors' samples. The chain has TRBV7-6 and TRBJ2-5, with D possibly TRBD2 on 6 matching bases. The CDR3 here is CASSYGSGQETQYF. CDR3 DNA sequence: TGTGCCAGCAGCTACGGGAGTGGCCAAGAGACCCAGTACTTC.